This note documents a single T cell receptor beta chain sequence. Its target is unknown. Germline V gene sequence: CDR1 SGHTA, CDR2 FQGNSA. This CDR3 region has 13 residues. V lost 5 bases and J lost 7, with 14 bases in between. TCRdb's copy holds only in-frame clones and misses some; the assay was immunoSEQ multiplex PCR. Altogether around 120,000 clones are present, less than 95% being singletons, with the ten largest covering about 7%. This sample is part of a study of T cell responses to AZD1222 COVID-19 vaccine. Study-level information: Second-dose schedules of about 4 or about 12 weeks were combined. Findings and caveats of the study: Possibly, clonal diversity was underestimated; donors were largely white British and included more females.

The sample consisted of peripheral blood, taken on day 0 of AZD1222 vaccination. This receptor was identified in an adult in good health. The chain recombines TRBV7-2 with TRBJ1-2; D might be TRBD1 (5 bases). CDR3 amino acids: CASSLNRPGGYTF. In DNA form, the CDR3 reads TGTGCCAGCAGCCTGAACAGGCCCGGTGGCTACACCTTC.